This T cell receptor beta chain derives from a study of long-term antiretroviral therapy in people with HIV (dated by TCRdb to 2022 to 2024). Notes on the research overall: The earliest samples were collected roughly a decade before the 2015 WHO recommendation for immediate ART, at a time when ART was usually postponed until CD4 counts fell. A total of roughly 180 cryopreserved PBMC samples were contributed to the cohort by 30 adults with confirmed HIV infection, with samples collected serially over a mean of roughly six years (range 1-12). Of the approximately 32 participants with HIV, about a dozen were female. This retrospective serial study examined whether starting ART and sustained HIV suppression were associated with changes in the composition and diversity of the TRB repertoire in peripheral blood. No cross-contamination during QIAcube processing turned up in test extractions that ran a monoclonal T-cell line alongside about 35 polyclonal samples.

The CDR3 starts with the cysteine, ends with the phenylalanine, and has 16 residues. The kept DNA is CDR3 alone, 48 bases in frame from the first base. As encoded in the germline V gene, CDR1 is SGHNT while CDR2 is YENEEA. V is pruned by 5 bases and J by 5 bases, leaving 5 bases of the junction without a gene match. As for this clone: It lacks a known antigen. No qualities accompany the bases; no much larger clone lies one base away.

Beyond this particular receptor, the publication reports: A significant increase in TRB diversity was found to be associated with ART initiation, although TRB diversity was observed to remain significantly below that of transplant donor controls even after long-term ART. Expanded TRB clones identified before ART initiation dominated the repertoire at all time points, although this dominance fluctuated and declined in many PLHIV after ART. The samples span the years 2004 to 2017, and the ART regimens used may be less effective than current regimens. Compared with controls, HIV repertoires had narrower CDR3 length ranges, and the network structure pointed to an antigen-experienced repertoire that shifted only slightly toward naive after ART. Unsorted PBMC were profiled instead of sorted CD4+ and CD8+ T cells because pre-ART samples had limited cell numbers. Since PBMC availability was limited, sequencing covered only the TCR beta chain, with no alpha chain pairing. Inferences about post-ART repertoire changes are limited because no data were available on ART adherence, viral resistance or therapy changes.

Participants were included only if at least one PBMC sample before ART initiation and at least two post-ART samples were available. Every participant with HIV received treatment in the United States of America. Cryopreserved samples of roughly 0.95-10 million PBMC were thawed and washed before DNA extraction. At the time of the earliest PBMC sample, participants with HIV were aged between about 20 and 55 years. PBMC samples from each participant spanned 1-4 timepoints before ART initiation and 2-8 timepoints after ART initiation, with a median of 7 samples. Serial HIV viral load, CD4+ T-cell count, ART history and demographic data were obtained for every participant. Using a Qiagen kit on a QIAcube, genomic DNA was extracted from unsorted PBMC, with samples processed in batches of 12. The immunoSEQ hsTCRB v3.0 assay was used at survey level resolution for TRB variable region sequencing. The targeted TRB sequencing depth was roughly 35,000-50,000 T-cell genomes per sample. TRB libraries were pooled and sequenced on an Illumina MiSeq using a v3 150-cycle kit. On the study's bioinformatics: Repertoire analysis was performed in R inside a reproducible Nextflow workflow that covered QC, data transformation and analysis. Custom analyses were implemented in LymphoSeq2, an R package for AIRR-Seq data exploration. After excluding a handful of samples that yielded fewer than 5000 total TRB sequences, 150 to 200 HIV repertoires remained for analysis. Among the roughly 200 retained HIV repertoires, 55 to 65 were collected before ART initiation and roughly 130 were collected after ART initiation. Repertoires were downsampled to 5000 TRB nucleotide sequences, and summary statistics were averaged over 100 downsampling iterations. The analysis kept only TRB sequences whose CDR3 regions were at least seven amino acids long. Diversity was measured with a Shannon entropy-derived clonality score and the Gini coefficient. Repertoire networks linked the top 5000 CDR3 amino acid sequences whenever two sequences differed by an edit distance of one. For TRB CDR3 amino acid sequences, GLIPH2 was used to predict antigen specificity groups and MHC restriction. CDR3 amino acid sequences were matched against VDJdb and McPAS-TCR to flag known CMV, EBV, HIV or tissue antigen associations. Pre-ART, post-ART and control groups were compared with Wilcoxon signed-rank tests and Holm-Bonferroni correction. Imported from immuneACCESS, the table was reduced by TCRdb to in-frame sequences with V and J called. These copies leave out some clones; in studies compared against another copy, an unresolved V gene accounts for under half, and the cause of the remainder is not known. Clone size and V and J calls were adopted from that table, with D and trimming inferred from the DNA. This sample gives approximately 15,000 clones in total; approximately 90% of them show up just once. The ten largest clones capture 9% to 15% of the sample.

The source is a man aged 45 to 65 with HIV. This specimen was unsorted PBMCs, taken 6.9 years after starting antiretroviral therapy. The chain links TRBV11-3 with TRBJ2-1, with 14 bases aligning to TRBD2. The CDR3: CASSQPGLAGDNEQFF. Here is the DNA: TGTGCCAGCAGCCAGCCGGGACTAGCGGGGGACAATGAGCAGTTCTTC.